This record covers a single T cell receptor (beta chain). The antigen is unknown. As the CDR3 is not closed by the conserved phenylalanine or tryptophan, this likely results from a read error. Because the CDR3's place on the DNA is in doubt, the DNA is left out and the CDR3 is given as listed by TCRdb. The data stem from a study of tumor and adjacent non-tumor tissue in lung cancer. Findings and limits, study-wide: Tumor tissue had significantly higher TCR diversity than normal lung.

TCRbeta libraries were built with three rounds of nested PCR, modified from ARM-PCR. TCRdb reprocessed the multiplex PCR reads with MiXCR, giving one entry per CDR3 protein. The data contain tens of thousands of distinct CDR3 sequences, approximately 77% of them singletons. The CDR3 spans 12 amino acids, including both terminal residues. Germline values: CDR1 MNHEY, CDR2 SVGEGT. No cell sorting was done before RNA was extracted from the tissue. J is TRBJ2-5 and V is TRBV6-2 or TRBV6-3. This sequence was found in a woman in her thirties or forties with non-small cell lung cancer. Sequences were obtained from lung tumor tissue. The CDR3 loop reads CASSYTEETQYV.